This T cell receptor beta chain was observed in a study of cytomegalovirus exposure and HLA in healthy donors. Overall study results and limits: The CMV antigen specificity of a few CMV-associated chains was confirmed through in vitro analysis. In a later analysis, the majority of CMV-associated beta chains seemingly showed HLA restriction. Earlier analysis found most TCR beta V segments productive about 87% or about 30% of the time.

There are 16 residues in the CDR3. V lost 1 base to trimming and J lost 4 bases; unmatched junction nucleotides: 5. From germline, CDR1 is LGHNA and CDR2 YNFKEQ. With respect to this clone: Its antigen remains unknown.

The PCR employed 60 Vbeta primers together with 13 Jbeta primers. TCRdb's copy holds only in-frame clones and misses some; the assay was immunoSEQ multiplex PCR. The data hold about 180,000 clones, with 80% observed a single time. Material: PBMCs. The chain joins TRBV4-2 to TRBJ1-1, with TRBD1 matching over 11 bases. This TCR derives from a man in his forties in good health and CMV-seronegative. The CDR3 DNA sequence: TGTGCCAGCAGCCAAGTACCCGGGACAGGGGGCACTGAAGCTTTCTTT. It translates to CASSQVPGTGGTEAFF.